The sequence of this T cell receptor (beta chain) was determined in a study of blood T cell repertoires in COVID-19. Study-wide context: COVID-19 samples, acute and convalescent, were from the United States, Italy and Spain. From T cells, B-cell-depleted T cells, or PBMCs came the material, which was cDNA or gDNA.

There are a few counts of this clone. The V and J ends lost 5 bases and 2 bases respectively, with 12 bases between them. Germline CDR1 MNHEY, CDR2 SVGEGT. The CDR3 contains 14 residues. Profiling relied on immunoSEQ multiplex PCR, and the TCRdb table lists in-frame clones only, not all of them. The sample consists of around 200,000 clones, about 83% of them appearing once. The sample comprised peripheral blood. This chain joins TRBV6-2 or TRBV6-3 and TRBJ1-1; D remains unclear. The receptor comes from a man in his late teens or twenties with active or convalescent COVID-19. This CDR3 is CASSLSLHNTEAFF. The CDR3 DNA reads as TGTGCCAGCAGTCTCTCCTTACACAACACTGAAGCTTTCTTT.